This paragraph covers one T cell receptor beta chain sequence. The source of the sample is a study of T cells after posttransplantation cyclophosphamide. The method was immunoSEQ multiplex PCR; TCRdb's version includes in-frame clones alone and lacks a portion of them. The profile shows roughly 4,800 clones, 72% of them singletons. Cyclophosphamide on days +3 and +4 followed busulfan-fludarabine conditioning and a marrow graft. The source material was PBMCs, sampled 362 days after allogeneic stem cell transplant with posttransplant cyclophosphamide. The TCR was taken from a male patient aged 55 to 70 who received an allogeneic stem cell transplant from an unrelated donor, was CMV-positive, and had acute GVHD only. Among the T cells, some may be from the graft donor.

The CDR3 loop is CASSQDQTDSYNEQFF. CDR3 nucleotide sequence: TGTGCCAGCAGCCAAGATCAGACAGACTCCTACAATGAGCAGTTCTTC. The rearrangement uses TRBV14 and TRBJ2-1, with D tentatively TRBD1 (5 bases). The germline CDR1 and CDR2 sequences are SGHDN and FVKESK. Trimming took 0 bases from V and 0 from J, leaving 9 bases between them. This CDR3 is 16 amino acids long.